The clone carrying this TCR beta chain was detected many times. The antigen is undetermined. This record comes from a study of T cell repertoires in cytomegalovirus infection. For the study at large: Based on public TCR beta signatures, there were indications of CMV infection and of a matching HLA type.

MiXCR, applied by TCRdb to the reads, yields one record per CDR3 protein. The sample lists about 740,000 distinct CDR3 sequences; roughly 30% were seen once. This sequence was found in a human donor in good health (CMV status not recorded). Some clones in this sample may be carry-over from other donors' samples. The sequencing used cultured PBMCs, collected from culture after CMV antigen stimulation.

The CDR3 loop is CASSGQGQETQYF. The CDR3 region has the DNA TGTGCCAGCAGTGGACAGGGCCAAGAGACCCAGTACTTC. This chain links TRBV6-1 with TRBJ2-5, with 7 bases identical to TRBD1. The CDR3 is 13 residues long. The germline CDR1 and CDR2 sequences are MNHNS and SASEGT. V lost 4 bases to trimming and J lost 1 base; unmatched junction nucleotides: 0.